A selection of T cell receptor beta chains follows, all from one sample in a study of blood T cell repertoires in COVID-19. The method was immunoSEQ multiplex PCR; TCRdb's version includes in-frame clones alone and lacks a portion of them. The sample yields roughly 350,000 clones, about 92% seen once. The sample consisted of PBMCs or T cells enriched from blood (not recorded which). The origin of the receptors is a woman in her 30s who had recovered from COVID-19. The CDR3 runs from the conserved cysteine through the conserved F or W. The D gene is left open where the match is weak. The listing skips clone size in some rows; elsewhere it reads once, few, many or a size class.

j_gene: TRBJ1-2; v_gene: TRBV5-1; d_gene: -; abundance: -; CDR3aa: CASSAPGGGYTF; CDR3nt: TGCGCCAGCAGCGCCCCCGGCGGAGGCTACACCTTC
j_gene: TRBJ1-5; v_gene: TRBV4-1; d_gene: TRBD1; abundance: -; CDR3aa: CASSHRQGADNQPQHF; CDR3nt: TGCGCCAGCAGCCACCGACAGGGGGCAGACAATCAGCCCCAGCATTTT
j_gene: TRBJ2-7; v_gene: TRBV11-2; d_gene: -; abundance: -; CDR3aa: CASSFRVYEQYF; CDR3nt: TGTGCCAGCAGCTTTCGGGTCTACGAGCAGTACTTC
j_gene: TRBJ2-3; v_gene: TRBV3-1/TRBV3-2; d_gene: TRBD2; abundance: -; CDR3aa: CASSQGSGGITSTDTQYF; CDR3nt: TGTGCCAGCAGCCAAGGCAGCGGGGGGATTACTAGCACAGATACGCAGTATTTT
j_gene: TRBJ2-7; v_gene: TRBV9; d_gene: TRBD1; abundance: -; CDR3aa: CASSPGQGATYEQYF; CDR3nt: TGTGCCAGCAGCCCCGGACAGGGGGCCACCTACGAGCAGTACTTC
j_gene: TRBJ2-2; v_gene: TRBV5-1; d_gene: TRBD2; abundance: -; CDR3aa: CASRESGRLIGELFF; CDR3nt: TGCGCCAGCAGGGAGAGCGGGAGGCTGATCGGGGAGCTGTTTTTT
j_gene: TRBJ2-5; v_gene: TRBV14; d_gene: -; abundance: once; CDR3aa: CASSQIKETQYF; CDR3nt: TGTGCCAGCAGCCAAATTAAAGAGACCCAGTACTTC
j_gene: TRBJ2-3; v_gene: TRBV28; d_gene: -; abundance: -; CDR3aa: CASSFGGYTDTQYF; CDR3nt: TGTGCCAGCAGTTTCGGAGGCTACACAGATACGCAGTATTTT
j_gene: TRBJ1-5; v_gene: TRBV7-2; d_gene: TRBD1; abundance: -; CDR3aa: CASSLVGTGDQPQHF; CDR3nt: TGTGCCAGCAGCTTAGTTGGGACAGGGGACCAGCCCCAGCATTTT
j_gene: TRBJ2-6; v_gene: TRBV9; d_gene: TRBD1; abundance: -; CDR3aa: CASSVDRAGANVLTF; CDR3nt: TGTGCCAGCAGCGTTGACAGGGCTGGGGCCAACGTCCTGACTTTC
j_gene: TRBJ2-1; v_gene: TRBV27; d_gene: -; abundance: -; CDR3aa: CASSPSTYEQFF; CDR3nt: TGTGCCAGCAGTCCCTCTACGTATGAGCAGTTCTTC
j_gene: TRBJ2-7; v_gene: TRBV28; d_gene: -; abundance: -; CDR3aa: CASSGGTVQYF; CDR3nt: TGTGCCAGCAGTGGGGGGACGGTGCAGTACTTC
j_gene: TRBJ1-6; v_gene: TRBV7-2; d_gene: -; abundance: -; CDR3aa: CASSLVGGPGAGLHF; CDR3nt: TGTGCCAGCAGCTTAGTCGGGGGGCCCGGGGCTGGCCTCCACTTT
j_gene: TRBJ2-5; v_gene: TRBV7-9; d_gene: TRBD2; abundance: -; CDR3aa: CASSLSSGVEETQYF; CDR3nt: TGTGCCAGCAGCTTATCCAGCGGGGTAGAAGAGACCCAGTACTTC
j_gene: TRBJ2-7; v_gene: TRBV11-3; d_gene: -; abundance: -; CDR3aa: CASSSDTYSYEQYF; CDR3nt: TGTGCCAGCAGCTCCGACACATACTCCTACGAGCAGTACTTC
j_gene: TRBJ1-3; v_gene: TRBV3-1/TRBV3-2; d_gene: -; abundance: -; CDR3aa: CASSHGDRNTIYF; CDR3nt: TGTGCCAGCAGCCACGGGGACAGAAACACCATATATTTT
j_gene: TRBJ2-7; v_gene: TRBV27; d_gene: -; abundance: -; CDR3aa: CASSLGRGSGVAYEQYF; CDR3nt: TGTGCCAGCAGTTTAGGTAGGGGTTCGGGGGTAGCCTACGAGCAGTACTTC